Listed below are T cell receptor beta chains from one sample, sequenced in a study of cytomegalovirus exposure and HLA in healthy donors. This table comes from immunoSEQ multiplex PCR, and its TCRdb copy is limited to in-frame clones, with some not included. The data show 200,000 to 250,000 clones, over 80% seen once. The sample consisted of PBMCs. The origin of the receptors is a woman in her twenties or thirties in good health and CMV-seropositive. The conserved cysteine and the conserved F or W are not part of the CDR3 here. Fields, in order: V gene, J gene, CDR3 protein.

TRBV4-1	TRBJ2-5	ASSSGLAETQY
TRBV5-1	TRBJ2-7	ASSLIGRSIDEQY
TRBV30	TRBJ2-7	AWSVAVYEQY
TRBV7-2	TRBJ2-5	ASRLTLYQETQY
TRBV6-1	TRBJ1-4	ASHWGSEKLF
TRBV6-5	TRBJ1-1	ASSYGDRNTEAF
TRBV9	TRBJ2-1	ASSVASAAVSSYNEQF
TRBV29-1	TRBJ2-7	SGRDRGSYEQY
TRBV13	TRBJ1-2	ASSDGQDYGYT
TRBV4-1	TRBJ2-7	ASSYSNSYEQY
TRBV2	TRBJ2-1	ASSEFRFDEQF
TRBV10-3	TRBJ2-2	AISGLAGSTGELF
TRBV2	TRBJ2-3	ASSEQGRINTDTQY
TRBV10-3	TRBJ2-2	AISPSTGELF
TRBV30	TRBJ2-1	AWSLRADFNQF
TRBV6-1	TRBJ2-7	ASSDRRGQGAWEQY
TRBV6-5	TRBJ2-7	ASSNARRSYEQY
TRBV5-1	TRBJ2-6	ASSLGASGANVLT
TRBV6-5	TRBJ1-1	ASSGGENTEAF
TRBV28	TRBJ1-2	ASSLPTQYSVDYGYT
TRBV18	TRBJ1-5	ASSPEQGSNQPQH
TRBV7-6	TRBJ2-1	ASSLDLSGGSSYNEQF
TRBV7-9	TRBJ2-7	ASRPGAGISYEQY
TRBV27	TRBJ1-1	ASSVLGGVGTEAF
TRBV7-2	TRBJ2-1	ASSFLAGEQF
TRBV6-5	TRBJ2-7	ASRRSGDEQY
TRBV7-2	TRBJ1-2	ASSLISGGAYGYT
TRBV6-5	TRBJ2-1	ASSLKVRDSYNEQF
TRBV7-2	TRBJ1-2	ASSLWNRDYGYT
TRBV29-1	TRBJ2-3	SVETGGIDTQY
TRBV25-1	TRBJ2-7	ASSESGAANFYEQY
TRBV5-1	TRBJ1-2	ASSSDRAGGYT
TRBV9	TRBJ2-2	ASRGRFGELF
TRBV30	TRBJ2-5	ATSLGVLETQY
TRBV2	TRBJ2-7	ASSEELAGGRKQY
TRBV10-3	TRBJ1-2	AISLKQGYYGYT
TRBV30	TRBJ2-7	AWSVSPGLDRYEQY
TRBV27	TRBJ1-2	ASSLSPPSGGDGYGYT
TRBV10-2	TRBJ2-5	ASIPGTSILGDRETQY
TRBV29-1	TRBJ1-1	SVEGGPANTEAF
TRBV10-3	TRBJ2-1	AISVRGVGQF
TRBV30	TRBJ2-5	AWRRGDSQETQY
TRBV27	TRBJ2-7	ASSLIGSSYEQY
TRBV6-4	TRBJ2-7	ASSELPGAYEQY
TRBV28	TRBJ1-2	ASRTGQLDYYGYT
TRBV6-1	TRBJ2-7	ASGRYEQY
TRBV4-1	TRBJ2-1	ASSQNNFEGSYNEQF
TRBV11-3	TRBJ2-7	ASSLVPGLVEQY
TRBV5-1	TRBJ2-6	ASSIGVDTGANVLT
TRBV5-6	TRBJ2-7	ASSPGLAGAIEQY
TRBV27	TRBJ2-7	ASSSGTGSSYEQY
TRBV7-9	TRBJ2-2	ASSLGGSATGELF
TRBV19	TRBJ1-1	ASSMQVNTEAF
TRBV28	TRBJ1-2	ASSAPVGVNYGYT
TRBV10-3	TRBJ1-1	AISKEGNTEAF
TRBV5-6	TRBJ1-5	ASSLSGAHQPQH